This entry describes one T cell receptor (beta chain). This sample was taken from a study of Ad26.COV2.S vaccination and SARS-CoV-2 variants. Germline trimming cut 3 bases from V and 1 base from J; bases unmatched to any gene: 0. The CDR3 contains 14 residues. Germline CDR1 is SEHNR and CDR2 is FQNEAQ (reference sequence). Data came from immunoSEQ multiplex PCR; TCRdb stores just in-frame clones and leaves some out. The table has roughly 420,000 clones, approximately 89% seen once. Regarding treatment: roughly 20 received Ad26.COV2.S at low or high dose, single or two shots; 5 received placebo; per-sample allocation not given. Day 63 after the first vaccine or placebo injection was the time point for sampling.

The V gene is TRBV7-9, the J gene TRBJ1-2; 9 bases match TRBD1. This receptor was identified in a person between 18 and 65 years old who received the Ad26.COV2.S COVID-19 vaccine or a placebo. Specimen: peripheral blood, collected in a trial of Ad26.COV2.S vaccine versus placebo. CDR3 loop: CASSLTGGNYGYTF. CDR3 coding DNA: TGTGCCAGCAGCTTGACAGGGGGTAACTATGGCTACACCTTC.